The 20 T cell receptor beta chains in this list originate from one sample, sequenced in a study of blood T cell repertoires in COVID-19. Clones were read by immunoSEQ multiplex PCR, and TCRdb kept only the in-frame ones, dropping some. The sample consists of a few hundred thousand clones, around nine tenths of them appearing once. The sequenced sample was PBMCs or T cells enriched from blood (not recorded which). The receptors were gathered from a woman aged 55-75 years who had recovered from COVID-19.

The chain links TRBV7-9 to TRBJ1-1; D is unclear. This CDR3 comprises 15 residues. Trimming removed 6 bases from V and 3 bases from J, with 17 bases in between. CDR1 is SEHNR and CDR2 is FQNEAQ in the germline V gene (reference sequence). The CDR3: CASSPYGPRDTEAFF. The CDR3, as DNA: TGTGCCAGCAGTCCATACGGACCGAGGGACACTGAAGCTTTCTTT.

The chain links TRBV14 to TRBJ1-2; weak D call: TRBD1 (5 bases). CDR1 SGHDN and CDR2 FVKESK come from the germline V gene. Trimming left V 4 bases short and J 6 bases short, with 12 bases between. The CDR3 consists of 13 residues. The CDR3, as DNA: TGTGCCAGCAGCCTGCTTCAGGGTAATGGCTACACCTTC. It is translated as CASSLLQGNGYTF.

The rearrangement uses TRBV6-4 and TRBJ1-3, with unresolved D. V lost 3 bases and J lost 4, with 16 bases in between. This CDR3 comprises 16 residues. CDR1 and CDR2 from the germline V gene are MRHNA and SNTAGT. This CDR3 reads CASSEPQERSGNTIYF. CDR3 sequence (DNA): TGTGCCAGCAGTGAGCCCCAGGAAAGAAGCGGAAACACCATATATTTT.

The chain carries TRBV13 and TRBJ2-3, with TRBD1 identical over 7 bases. The junction had 10 bases not matched to a gene; V was cut back by 5 bases and J by 8 bases. Germline values: CDR1 PRHDT, CDR2 FYEKMQ (reference sequence). This CDR3 has 14 amino acids. As DNA, the CDR3 is TGTGCCAGCAGCACTAAACAGGGGCAGGGTACGCAGTATTTT. Its protein product is CASSTKQGQGTQYF.

The rearrangement links TRBV2 to TRBJ2-1; D uncertain. The germline V gene encodes CDR1 SNHLY and CDR2 FYNNEI. The germline V and J ends were trimmed by 6 bases and 2 bases, with 2 bases remaining between them. The CDR3 runs 11 residues. CDR3 DNA sequence: TGTGCCAGCAGCACCTACAATGAGCAGTTCTTC. It codes for CASSTYNEQFF.

The chain employs TRBV21-1 and TRBJ1-1; the D segment call TRBD1 is taken from the table without a DNA check. TRBV21-1 is marked as a pseudogene. CDR3 length: 16 residues. The CDR3 region is CASSMTVEGGNTEAFF. CDR3 sequence (DNA): TGTGCCAGCAGCATGACTGTCGAAGGGGGGAACACTGAAGCTTTCTTT.

The V gene is TRBV2, the J gene TRBJ1-5; 7 nucleotides line up with TRBD1. The germline V gene has CDR1 SNHLY and CDR2 FYNNEI. Losses at the gene ends were 4 bases for V and 3 bases for J; bases not matched to a gene: 9. This CDR3 is 16 amino acids long. The CDR3 sequence is CASSGAWGQFNQPQHF. In DNA, the CDR3 is TGTGCCAGCAGTGGAGCGTGGGGACAGTTCAATCAGCCCCAGCATTTT.

In nucleotides, the CDR3 is TGTGCCAGCAGTGAAGCGCCGCCAGGAAAACGCGCGGGTAATGAAAAACTGTTTTTT. Amino acid sequence: CASSEAPPGKRAGNEKLFF. The chain has TRBV2 and TRBJ1-4; the D is unclear. The length of the CDR3 is 19 residues. Trimming removed 0 bases from V and 4 bases from J, with 21 bases in between. CDR1 SNHLY and CDR2 FYNNEI come from the germline V gene.

CDR3 in amino acids: CASSQRRGPYNEQFF. CDR3 in DNA: TGTGCCAGCAGCCAGCGGAGGGGGCCCTACAATGAGCAGTTCTTC. The chain recombines TRBV4-2 with TRBJ2-1; the D gene is possibly TRBD1 (7 bases). Between the trimmed V and J ends, which lost 3 bases and 2 bases, there was a span of 11 bases. The V gene's germline CDR1 is LGHNA and CDR2 YNFKEQ. The CDR3 loop spans 15 amino acids.

This chain uses TRBV7-8 with TRBJ1-5; TRBD1 might be the D (6 bases). Germline V gene lookup returns CDR1 SGHVS and CDR2 FQNEAQ. Trimming left V 5 bases short and J 4 bases short, with 9 bases between. The CDR3 consists of 13 residues. The CDR3 DNA is TGTGCCAGCAGCCAAGACAGGAATCAGCCCCAGCATTTT. Encoded protein: CASSQDRNQPQHF.

Only a few counts were recorded for this clone. The V and J genes are TRBV27 and TRBJ2-7, with 9 bases matching TRBD1. Germline CDR1 and CDR2: MNHEY and SMNVEV (reference sequence). The CDR3 runs to 16 residues. Losses at the gene ends were 3 bases for V and 4 bases for J; bases not matched to a gene: 10. Here the CDR3 reads CASSLGRTGVRYEQYF. CDR3 sequence (DNA): TGTGCCAGCAGTTTGGGAAGGACAGGGGTAAGGTACGAGCAGTACTTC.

The chain employs TRBV9 and TRBJ1-3; a possible D gene is TRBD1 (6 bases). In germline, CDR1 is SGDLS, CDR2 YYNGEE. Trimming stripped 3 bases from V and 4 bases from J, with 14 bases between. This CDR3 spans 15 amino acids. The CDR3 here is CASSAPGQVGNTIYF. Here the CDR3 DNA reads TGTGCCAGCAGCGCACCGGGACAAGTGGGAAACACCATATATTTT.

The CDR3 DNA reads as TGTGCCAGCAGTGAATTTAACAATCAGCCCCAGCATTTT. This sequence encodes CASSEFNNQPQHF. The rearrangement links TRBV6-1 to TRBJ1-5; D is undetermined. V lost 2 bases to trimming and J lost 3 bases, with 5 bases between them. Germline V gene lookup returns CDR1 MNHNS and CDR2 SASEGT. The CDR3 covers 13 residues.

In its sample, this clone was seen a few times. The rearrangement joins TRBV4-1 to TRBJ2-7; possibly TRBD2 for D (7 bases). Germline-derived CDR1 and CDR2 are MGHRA and YSYEKL. V was pared by 3 bases and J by 5 bases, with 17 bases between. The CDR3 extends over 15 amino acids. CDR3 sequence reads: CASSQVGGARNEQYF. Here the CDR3 DNA reads TGCGCCAGCAGCCAGGTAGGGGGGGCGAGAAACGAGCAGTACTTC.

This clone was detected only once. The chain is built from TRBV24-1 and TRBJ2-1; TRBD1 agrees at 8 bases. The CDR3 has 15 amino acids. Germline V CDR1 and CDR2: KGHDR, SFDVKD. The V and J ends lost 7 bases and 8 bases, in that order; junction bases with no gene match: 12. The CDR3 sequence: CATSRPTGARDEQFF. The DNA of the CDR3 is TGTGCCACCAGCCGACCGACAGGGGCGAGGGATGAGCAGTTCTTC.

This clone was counted a few times. The V gene is TRBV5-5, the J gene TRBJ1-3; the D is unclear. CDR1 is SGHKS and CDR2 is YYEKEE in the germline V gene (reference sequence). The V end was cut by 4 bases, the J end by 0 bases, with 8 bases between. The CDR3 totals 14 residues. The CDR3 protein is CASSIGISGNTIYF. CDR3 DNA: TGTGCCAGCAGCATCGGGATCTCTGGAAACACCATATATTTT.

The genes are TRBV12-3 or TRBV12-4 and TRBJ2-1, with 7 bases matching TRBD2. The CDR3 extends over 13 amino acids. The trim removed 1 base at V and 9 bases at J, leaving 3 bases unmatched. For the CDR3, the DNA is TGTGCCAGCAGTTTAGACGGGAGGAGTGAGCAGTTCTTC. Residues: CASSLDGRSEQFF.

This CDR3 is CASSLAPGVGNTIYF. As DNA, the CDR3 is TGCGCCAGCAGCTTGGCACCGGGAGTCGGCAACACCATATATTTT. The chain couples TRBV5-1 to TRBJ1-3; no firm D call. Germline lookup yields CDR1 SGHRS and CDR2 YFSETQ. The ends were cut back, 0 bases at V and 7 bases at J, with 14 bases in the middle. The CDR3 has 15 residues.

The chain has TRBV2 and TRBJ2-4, with 7 bases aligning to TRBD1. V was clipped by 7 bases and J by 7 bases; unmatched bases: 4. The CDR3 loop spans 12 amino acids. CDR1 and CDR2 (germline): SNHLY, FYNNEI. The CDR3 DNA reads as TGTGCCAGCAAAGACAGGGAGAACATTCAGTACTTC. Its protein product is CASKDRENIQYF.

The chain has TRBV5-1 and TRBJ2-1; D perhaps matches TRBD2 (6 bases). From germline, CDR1 is SGHRS and CDR2 YFSETQ. V was cut by 4 bases and J by 5 bases, with 13 bases left in between. The CDR3 sequence is 14 residues long. The CDR3 DNA reads as TGCGCCAGCAGCAAGACGGGGGTCAACAATGAGCAGTTCTTC. It encodes CASSKTGVNNEQFF.